The clone carrying this T cell receptor beta chain was seen at least ten times. What it binds is not known. This specimen comes from a study of neurological immune-mediated disorders. Broader study findings: When the repertoires were grouped phylogenetically, those of 18 of the 34 multiple sclerosis patients came together in a single cluster of related CDR3 sequences, which points to a possible repertoire-level signature. The highest TCR clonal expansion occurred in HTLV-1-associated myelopathy; multiple sclerosis fell below healthy controls.

Germline V gene data show CDR1 as DFQATT and CDR2 as SNEGSKA (reference sequence). V lost 3 bases and J 3 bases, leaving 14 bases between the germline ends. This CDR3 spans 14 amino acids. Each TCR transcript was tagged with a 10-nucleotide random UMI during 5'RACE. TCRdb fed the 5' RACE reads into MiXCR, producing one record per CDR3 protein. The table shows 40,000 to 50,000 distinct CDR3 sequences, with 2.5% occurring only once. The V and J genes are TRBV20-1 and TRBJ1-1; possibly TRBD1 for D (6 bases). Sequencing was done on a sample of PBMCs. The clonotype was recovered from a man aged 25 to 40 with multiple sclerosis. The CDR3 here is CSASLAGEDTEAFF. CDR3 nucleotides: TGCAGTGCTAGTTTGGCAGGGGAGGACACTGAAGCTTTCTTT.